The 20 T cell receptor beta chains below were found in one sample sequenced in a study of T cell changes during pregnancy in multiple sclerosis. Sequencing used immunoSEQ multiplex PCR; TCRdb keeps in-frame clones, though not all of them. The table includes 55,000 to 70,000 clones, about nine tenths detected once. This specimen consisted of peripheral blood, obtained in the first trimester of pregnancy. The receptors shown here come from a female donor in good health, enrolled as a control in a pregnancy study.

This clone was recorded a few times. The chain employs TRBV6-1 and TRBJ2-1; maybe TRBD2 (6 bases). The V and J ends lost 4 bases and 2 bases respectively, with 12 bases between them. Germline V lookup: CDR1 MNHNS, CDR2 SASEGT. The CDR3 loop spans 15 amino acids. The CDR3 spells CASSAGGGTYNEQFF. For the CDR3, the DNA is TGTGCCAGCAGTGCCGGTGGCGGGACCTACAATGAGCAGTTCTTC.

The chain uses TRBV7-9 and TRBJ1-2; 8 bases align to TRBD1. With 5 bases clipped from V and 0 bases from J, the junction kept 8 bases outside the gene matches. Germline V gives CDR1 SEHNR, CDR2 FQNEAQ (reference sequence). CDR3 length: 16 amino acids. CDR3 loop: CASSPPGQGPNYGYTF. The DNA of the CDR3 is TGTGCCAGCAGCCCTCCAGGACAGGGCCCTAACTATGGCTACACCTTC.

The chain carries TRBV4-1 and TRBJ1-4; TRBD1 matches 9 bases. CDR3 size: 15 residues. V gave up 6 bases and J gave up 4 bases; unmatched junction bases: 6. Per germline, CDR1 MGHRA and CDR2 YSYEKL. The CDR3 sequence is CASSDRDRVNEKLFF. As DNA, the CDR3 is TGCGCCAGCAGTGACCGGGACAGGGTTAATGAAAAACTGTTTTTT.

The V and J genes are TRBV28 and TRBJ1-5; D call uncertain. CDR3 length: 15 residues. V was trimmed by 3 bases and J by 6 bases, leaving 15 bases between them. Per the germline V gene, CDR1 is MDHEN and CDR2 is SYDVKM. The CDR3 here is CASSFLGRRFQPQHF. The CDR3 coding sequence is TGTGCCAGCAGTTTTTTAGGGAGACGGTTTCAGCCCCAGCATTTT.

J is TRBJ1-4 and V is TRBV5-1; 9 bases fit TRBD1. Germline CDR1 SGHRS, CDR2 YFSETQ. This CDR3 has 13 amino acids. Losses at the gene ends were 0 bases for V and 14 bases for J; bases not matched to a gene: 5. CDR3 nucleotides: TGCGCCAGCAGCTTGGACCGGGACAGGGCGCTGTTTTTT. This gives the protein CASSLDRDRALFF.

DNA of the CDR3: TGCGCCAGCAGCTTGGCCGGGAAGCCCAATGGCTACACCTTC. Translating it yields CASSLAGKPNGYTF. V and J are TRBV5-1 and TRBJ1-2; D uncertain. V lost 0 bases, J lost 6 bases, and 12 bases lay in between. CDR3 length: 14 amino acids. The germline V gene has CDR1 SGHRS and CDR2 YFSETQ.

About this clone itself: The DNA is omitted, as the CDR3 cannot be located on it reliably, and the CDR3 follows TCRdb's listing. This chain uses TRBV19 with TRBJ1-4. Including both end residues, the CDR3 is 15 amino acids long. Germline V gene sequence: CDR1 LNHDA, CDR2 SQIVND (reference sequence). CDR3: CASTSGWATNEKLFF.

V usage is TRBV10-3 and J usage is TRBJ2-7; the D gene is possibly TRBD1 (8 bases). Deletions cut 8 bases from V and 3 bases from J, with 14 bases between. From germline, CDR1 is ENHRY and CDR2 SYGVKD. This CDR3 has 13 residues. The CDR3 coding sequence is TGTGCCATCTGGGAGGGACAGGTCTACGAGCAGTACTTC. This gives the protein CAIWEGQVYEQYF.

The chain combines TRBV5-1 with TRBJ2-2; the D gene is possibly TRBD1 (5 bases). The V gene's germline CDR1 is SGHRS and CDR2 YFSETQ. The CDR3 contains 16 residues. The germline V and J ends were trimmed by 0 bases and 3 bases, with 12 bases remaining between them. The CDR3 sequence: CASSLDFRVDTGELFF. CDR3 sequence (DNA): TGCGCCAGCAGCTTGGACTTCAGGGTTGACACCGGGGAGCTGTTTTTT.

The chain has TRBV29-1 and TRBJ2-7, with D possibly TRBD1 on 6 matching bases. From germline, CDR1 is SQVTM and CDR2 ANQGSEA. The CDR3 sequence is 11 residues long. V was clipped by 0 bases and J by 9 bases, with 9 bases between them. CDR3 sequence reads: CSVEEGARQYF. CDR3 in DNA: TGCAGCGTTGAAGAGGGGGCGAGGCAGTACTTC.

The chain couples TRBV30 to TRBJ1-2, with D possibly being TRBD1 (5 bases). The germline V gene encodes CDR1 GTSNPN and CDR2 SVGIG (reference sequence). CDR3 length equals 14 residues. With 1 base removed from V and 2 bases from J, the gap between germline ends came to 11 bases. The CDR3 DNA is TGTGCCTGGAGTGACGGGGGAGTGAACTATGGCTACACCTTC. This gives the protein CAWSDGGVNYGYTF.

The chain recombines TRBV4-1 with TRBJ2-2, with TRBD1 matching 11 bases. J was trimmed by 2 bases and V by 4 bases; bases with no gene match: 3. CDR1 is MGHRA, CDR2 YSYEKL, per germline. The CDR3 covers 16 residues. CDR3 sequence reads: CASSLRTGGNTGELFF. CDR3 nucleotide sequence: TGCGCCAGCAGCCTGAGGACAGGGGGCAACACCGGGGAGCTGTTTTTT.

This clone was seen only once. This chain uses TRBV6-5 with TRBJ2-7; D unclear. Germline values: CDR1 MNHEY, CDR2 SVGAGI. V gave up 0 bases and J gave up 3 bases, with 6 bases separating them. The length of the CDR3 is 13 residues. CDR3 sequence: CASSYSYSYEQYF. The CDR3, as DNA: TGTGCCAGCAGTTACTCGTACAGCTACGAGCAGTACTTC.

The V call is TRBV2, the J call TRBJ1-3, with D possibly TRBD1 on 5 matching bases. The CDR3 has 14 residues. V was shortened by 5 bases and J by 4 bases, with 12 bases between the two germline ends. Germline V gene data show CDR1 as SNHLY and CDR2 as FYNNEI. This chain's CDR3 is CASSYGGAGNTIYF. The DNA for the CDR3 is TGTGCCAGCAGTTACGGAGGGGCCGGAAACACCATATATTTT.

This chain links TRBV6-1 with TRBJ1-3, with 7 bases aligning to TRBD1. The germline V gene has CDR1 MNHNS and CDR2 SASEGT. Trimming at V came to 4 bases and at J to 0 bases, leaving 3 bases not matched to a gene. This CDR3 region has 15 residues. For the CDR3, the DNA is TGTGCCAGCAGTGCAACAGGGGACTCTGGAAACACCATATATTTT. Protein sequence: CASSATGDSGNTIYF.

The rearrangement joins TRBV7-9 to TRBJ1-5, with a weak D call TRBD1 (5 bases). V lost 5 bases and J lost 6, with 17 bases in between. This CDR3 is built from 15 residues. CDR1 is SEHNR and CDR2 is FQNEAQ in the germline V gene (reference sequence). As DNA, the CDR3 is TGTGCCAGCAGCCCCCGGGGGGGGGAAGGTCAGCCCCAGCATTTT. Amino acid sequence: CASSPRGGEGQPQHF.

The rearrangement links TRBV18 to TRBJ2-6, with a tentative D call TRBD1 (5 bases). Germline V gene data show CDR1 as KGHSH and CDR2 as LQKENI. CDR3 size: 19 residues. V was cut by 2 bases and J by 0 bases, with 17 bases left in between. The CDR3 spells CASSPLVVRASSGANVLTF. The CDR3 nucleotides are TGTGCCAGCTCACCATTGGTCGTCAGGGCCTCCTCTGGGGCCAACGTCCTGACTTTC.

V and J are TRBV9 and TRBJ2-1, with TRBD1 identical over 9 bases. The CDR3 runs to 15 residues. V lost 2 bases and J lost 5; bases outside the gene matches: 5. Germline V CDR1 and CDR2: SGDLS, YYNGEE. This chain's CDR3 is CASSVWDREDNEQFF. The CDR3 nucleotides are TGTGCCAGCAGCGTTTGGGACAGGGAAGACAATGAGCAGTTCTTC.

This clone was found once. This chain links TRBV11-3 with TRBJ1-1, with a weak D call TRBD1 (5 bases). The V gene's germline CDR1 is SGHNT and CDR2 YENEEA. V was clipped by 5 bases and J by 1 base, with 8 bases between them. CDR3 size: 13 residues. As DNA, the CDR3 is TGTGCCAGCAGCGGGGGGGGGAACACTGAAGCTTTCTTT. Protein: CASSGGGNTEAFF.

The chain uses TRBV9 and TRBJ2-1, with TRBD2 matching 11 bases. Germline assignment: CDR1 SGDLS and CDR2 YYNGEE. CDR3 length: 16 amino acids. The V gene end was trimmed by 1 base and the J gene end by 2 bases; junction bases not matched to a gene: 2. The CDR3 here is CASSVTSGRAYNEQFF. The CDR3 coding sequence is TGTGCCAGCAGCGTAACTAGCGGGAGAGCCTACAATGAGCAGTTCTTC.